This entry lists 20 T cell receptor beta chains sequenced from one sample in a study of blood T cell repertoires in COVID-19. Using immunoSEQ multiplex PCR, the repertoire was profiled, and TCRdb retains in-frame clones only, with some absent. The profile covers some 150,000 clones, with 87% appearing a single time and roughly 2.5% taken by the ten largest. The specimen sequenced was peripheral blood. The receptors derive from a man between 45 and 60 years old with active COVID-19.

This clone came up once. V usage is TRBV7-2 and J usage is TRBJ2-6, with TRBD2 matching 13 bases. The CDR3 covers 19 residues. Trimming took 7 bases from V and 0 from J; bases not matched to a gene: 9. Germline V gene data show CDR1 as SGHTA and CDR2 as FQGNSA. In DNA, the CDR3 is TGTGCCAGCATCCTACTAGCGGGGGGGACCCTCTCTGGGGCCAACGTCCTGACTTTC. This translates into CASILLAGGTLSGANVLTF.

The chain carries TRBV12-3 or TRBV12-4 and TRBJ2-2; 8 bases map to TRBD1. This CDR3 region has 13 residues. V dropped 6 bases and J dropped 13; count of bases not matched to a gene: 10. CDR3 protein: CASSRTDREALFF. In nucleotides, the CDR3 is TGTGCCAGCAGCCGAACGGACAGGGAGGCGCTGTTTTTT.

The J gene is TRBJ1-1, the V gene TRBV6-5; tentatively, D is TRBD1 (6 bases). Germline V gene data show CDR1 as MNHEY and CDR2 as SVGAGI. The CDR3 is 15 amino acids. Trimming stripped 6 bases from V and 1 base from J, with 15 bases between. CDR3 DNA: TGTGCCAGCAGGCTAGGACAGACCACGAACACTGAAGCTTTCTTT. Its translation is CASRLGQTTNTEAFF.

The chain couples TRBV7-2 to TRBJ2-7, with D tentatively TRBD2 (5 bases). V lost 5 bases, J lost 3 bases, and 14 bases lay in between. This CDR3 has 14 amino acids. Germline V gives CDR1 SGHTA, CDR2 FQGNSA. CDR3 sequence reads: CASSPRRGRYEQYF. The CDR3 nucleotides read TGTGCCAGCAGCCCGCGACGGGGTCGCTACGAGCAGTACTTC.

The chain recombines TRBV19 with TRBJ2-5; TRBD1 aligns across 7 bases. The junction had 17 bases not matched to a gene; V was cut back by 8 bases and J by 5 bases. Germline V lookup: CDR1 LNHDA, CDR2 SQIVND (reference sequence). The CDR3 is made up of 16 amino acids. CDR3 DNA sequence: TGTGCCAGTGGTAATCGCGGACAGGCGATACTGGAGACCCAGTACTTC. Protein sequence: CASGNRGQAILETQYF.

The genes are TRBV5-4 and TRBJ2-7; maybe TRBD2 (5 bases). CDR3 size: 13 residues. V lost 3 bases to trimming and J lost 2 bases, with 9 bases between them. Looked up from germline, CDR1 is SGHNT and CDR2 is YYREEE (reference sequence). The CDR3 bases are TGTGCCAGCAGCTCCTCCGGGACCTACGAGCAGTACTTC. Translated, it gives CASSSSGTYEQYF.

This clone appeared a single time. The V gene is TRBV6-2 or TRBV6-3, the J gene TRBJ2-2, with 11 bases aligning to TRBD2. With V trimmed by 0 bases and J by 4 bases, 7 bases remained unmatched. The CDR3 runs 18 residues. Per germline, CDR1 MNHEY and CDR2 SVGEGT. The CDR3 DNA reads TGTGCCAGCAGTTACTCGAGGGGGACTAGCGGAATCACCGGGGAGCTGTTTTTT. This gives the protein CASSYSRGTSGITGELFF.

On this clone itself: Mismatch with germline at one junction end may stem from a read error. This CDR3 reads CASSSSGTAKFF. The CDR3 DNA reads TGTGCCAGCAGCTCTTCCGGGACAGCTAAATTTTTC. The V call is TRBV6-4, the J call TRBJ2-7, with TRBD1 matching over 7 bases. The CDR3 has 12 residues. Germline loops: CDR1 MRHNA, CDR2 SNTAGT.

This chain uses TRBV30 with TRBJ1-5, with TRBD1 matching over 9 bases. Trimming at V came to 0 bases and at J to 5 bases, leaving 5 bases not matched to a gene. CDR1 and CDR2 from the germline V gene are GTSNPN and SVGIG (reference sequence). CDR3 size: 15 residues. Here the CDR3 DNA reads TGTGCCTGGAGTGTACTGGGACAGGGCGATCAGCCCCAGCATTTT. Amino acid sequence: CAWSVLGQGDQPQHF.

The V and J genes are TRBV5-4 and TRBJ2-3, with TRBD1 as a possible D gene (6 bases). The CDR3 runs 15 residues. From germline, CDR1 is SGHNT and CDR2 YYREEE (reference sequence). V lost 2 bases and J 5 bases, leaving 15 bases between the germline ends. The CDR3 DNA reads as TGTGCCAGCAGCTTTGGTTCTCAGGGGAAAGATACGCAGTATTTT. Amino acid sequence: CASSFGSQGKDTQYF.

The chain couples TRBV21-1 to TRBJ2-7; no DNA check was done on the table's D call, TRBD2. TRBV21-1 represents a pseudogene. This CDR3 has 16 amino acids. CDR3 sequence reads: CASSTLTSGGNYEQYF. The DNA for the CDR3 is TGTGCCAGCAGCACCTTGACTAGCGGGGGGAACTACGAGCAGTACTTC.

This chain uses TRBV24-1 with TRBJ1-5; a weak D match, TRBD1 (6 bases). The CDR3 totals 18 residues. V was shortened by 9 bases and J by 0 bases, with 23 bases between the two germline ends. Germline V gene lookup returns CDR1 KGHDR and CDR2 SFDVKD. The DNA for the CDR3 is TGTGCCACCCTACTTGGAGTTACAGGGTTTTATAGCAATCAGCCCCAGCATTTT. As protein: CATLLGVTGFYSNQPQHF.

This sequence joins TRBV7-2 and TRBJ1-4; TRBD1 agrees at 12 bases. Germline assignment: CDR1 SGHTA and CDR2 FQGNSA. The ends lost 4 bases at V and 3 bases at J; junction bases unmatched: 12. This CDR3 contains 19 residues. The CDR3 nucleotides are TGTGCCAGCAGCTCGTTCGGGACAGGGGGCTTTTGGGCTAATGAAAAACTGTTTTTT. Amino acid sequence: CASSSFGTGGFWANEKLFF.

The V gene is TRBV5-1, the J gene TRBJ2-3, with 9 bases fitting TRBD2. Trimming cost V 0 bases and J 2 bases; bases outside gene matches: 1. CDR1 SGHRS and CDR2 YFSETQ come from the germline V gene. This CDR3 comprises 15 residues. The CDR3 region has the DNA TGCGCCAGCAGCTTGGAGCGGGGGGTCACAGATACGCAGTATTTT. Translated: CASSLERGVTDTQYF.

The chain links TRBV25-1 to TRBJ2-1; D is unresolved. The CDR3 runs to 14 residues. Germline V gene lookup returns CDR1 MGHDK and CDR2 SYGVNS. The V end was cut by 4 bases, the J end by 6 bases, with 13 bases between. The CDR3 reads CASSGVRHRNEQFF. The CDR3 DNA sequence: TGTGCCAGCAGTGGCGTACGACACCGCAATGAGCAGTTCTTC.

The chain joins TRBV4-1 to TRBJ1-3; D is undetermined. CDR1 and CDR2 (germline): MGHRA, YSYEKL. The CDR3 is 18 residues long. The V end was cut by 5 bases, the J end by 1 base, with 21 bases between. In DNA, the CDR3 is TGCGCCAGCAGCGAGCGACTTTCCGGTTACAAGTCTGGAAACACCATATATTTT. It specifies CASSERLSGYKSGNTIYF.

The chain has TRBV29-1 and TRBJ2-2; D unresolved. Germline V gene sequence: CDR1 SQVTM, CDR2 ANQGSEA. Trimming took off 5 bases at V and 4 bases at J, with 17 bases between the two ends. This CDR3 has 15 residues. CDR3 sequence (DNA): TGCAGCGTTCTAGACGGGTTCTACCTCACCGGGGAGCTGTTTTTT. Amino acids: CSVLDGFYLTGELFF.

In the case of this clone: One end of the junction is discordant with germline, which a read error may explain. The chain links TRBV6-4 to TRBJ1-2, with 12 bases matching TRBD1. CDR1 is MRHNA, CDR2 SNTAGT, per germline. CDR3 length: 15 residues. The CDR3 coding sequence is TGTGCCAGCAGTGTCACCGGGACAGGGGGCGTCGGTATGGCCTTC. It encodes CASSVTGTGGVGMAF.

The chain couples TRBV4-1 to TRBJ2-1, with D possibly matching TRBD1 (6 bases). The V gene lost 6 bases and the J gene lost 2 bases, with 20 bases spanning the gap. The CDR3 loop spans 17 amino acids. CDR1 is MGHRA and CDR2 is YSYEKL in the germline V gene. CDR3 in DNA: TGCGCCAGCAGTCCGCAGGGAAGGGCAGGGGCCTACAATGAGCAGTTCTTC. Encoded protein: CASSPQGRAGAYNEQFF.

The rearrangement links TRBV21-1 to TRBJ2-1; the D segment call TRBD2 is taken from the table without a DNA check. TRBV21-1 is deemed a pseudogene. This CDR3 comprises 17 residues. In nucleotides, the CDR3 is TGTGCCAGCAGCAAAGTTCATAGGGCTAGCGGTGACAATGAGCAGTTCTTC. Translation: CASSKVHRASGDNEQFF.